The sequence of this T cell receptor beta chain was determined in a study of cytomegalovirus exposure and HLA in healthy donors. The PCR made use of 60 Vbeta and 13 Jbeta primers. The repertoire was sequenced with immunoSEQ multiplex PCR; TCRdb's copy has only in-frame clones and lacks some. The sample consists of over 60,000 clones, about four fifths of them appearing once. There are a few counts of this clone. Its antigen is still unknown. V was pared by 5 bases and J by 3 bases, with 3 bases of the junction left unmatched. This CDR3 has 14 amino acids. Germline V gives CDR1 SNHLY, CDR2 FYNNEI. Study-level points and caveats: It was reported in a later analysis that an Asian-associated ancestry cluster showed fewer N-insertions than the roughly 660-donor mean. Across donors, presence/absence analyses took sequencing depth to be roughly uniform. Information on immune exposure was restricted to one variable (CMV serostatus).

The genes are TRBV2 and TRBJ2-2; 7 nucleotides line up with TRBD2. The sequence came from a woman aged 30 to 39 in good health and CMV-seronegative. The sequenced material came from PBMCs. The CDR3 protein is CASSLAGDTGELFF. The CDR3 DNA reads TGTGCCAGCAGTCTCGCGGGAGACACCGGGGAGCTGTTTTTT.